The 28 T cell receptor beta chains in this list originate from one sample, sequenced in a study of blood T cell repertoires in COVID-19. Profiled with immunoSEQ multiplex PCR; TCRdb holds only in-frame clones, not every one. The table lists roughly 80,000 clones, roughly 78% of them singletons. The material sequenced was peripheral blood. These receptors were collected from a human donor in a cohort sampled during active COVID-19.

This chain uses TRBV5-1 with TRBJ2-5; 16 bases are a match to TRBD2. V lost 4 bases and J lost 5; bases outside the gene matches: 8. Looked up from germline, CDR1 is SGHRS and CDR2 is YFSETQ. CDR3 size: 17 residues. DNA of the CDR3: TGCGCCAGCAGCGCGGGACTAGCGGGGGGGCCTGGGGAGACCCAGTACTTC. Protein sequence: CASSAGLAGGPGETQYF.

The V and J genes are TRBV19 and TRBJ1-3, with TRBD1 matching over 8 bases. From germline, CDR1 is LNHDA and CDR2 SQIVND (reference sequence). The trim removed 7 bases at V and 4 bases at J, leaving 6 bases unmatched. The length of the CDR3 is 14 residues. DNA for the CDR3: TGTGCCAGTACCCGGACAGGGCGAGGAAACACCATATATTTT. Protein: CASTRTGRGNTIYF. Complete variable domain (other parts from reference TRBV19 and TRBJ1-3): DGGITQSPKYLFRKEGQNVTLSCEQNLNHDAMYWYRQDPGQGLRLIYYSQIVNDFQKGDIAEGYSVSREKKESFPLTVTSAQKNPTAFYLCASTRTGRGNTIYFGEGSWLTVV.

The chain couples TRBV5-1 to TRBJ1-6; TRBD1 is a possible D gene (5 bases). This CDR3 spans 16 amino acids. In germline, CDR1 is SGHRS, CDR2 YFSETQ. Trimming left V 4 bases short and J 2 bases short, with 13 bases between. The CDR3 DNA follows: TGCGCCAGCAGCCTGGGGGGACTAACCTATAATTCACCCCTCCACTTT. It codes for CASSLGGLTYNSPLHF.

This sequence joins TRBV19 and TRBJ2-5, with 7 bases that match TRBD2. The length of the CDR3 is 14 residues. The germline gives CDR1 LNHDA, CDR2 SQIVND (reference sequence). The J segment lost 4 bases and the V segment lost 5 bases, leaving 7 bases of the junction unmatched. For the CDR3, the DNA is TGTGCCAGTAGTGTGGCGGGGGTTCGAGAGACCCAGTACTTC. Protein product: CASSVAGVRETQYF.

The sample holds a few counts of this clone. This chain links TRBV5-1 with TRBJ2-2; possible D gene TRBD1, 5 bases. From germline, CDR1 is SGHRS and CDR2 YFSETQ. V lost 4 bases and J lost 6, with 13 bases in between. The CDR3 covers 14 residues. CDR3: CASSRGQGAGELFF. In nucleotides, the CDR3 is TGCGCCAGCAGCAGGGGCCAAGGGGCCGGGGAGCTGTTTTTT.

This clone was found a few times. The chain combines TRBV20-1 with TRBJ2-1, with D possibly being TRBD1 (7 bases). The V and J ends lost 3 bases and 2 bases respectively, with 17 bases between them. The CDR3 extends over 16 amino acids. Germline lookup yields CDR1 DFQATT and CDR2 SNEGSKA (reference sequence). The CDR3 sequence is CSASKGGGAPYNEQFF. CDR3 nucleotide sequence: TGCAGTGCTAGTAAAGGGGGCGGGGCTCCCTACAATGAGCAGTTCTTC.

The sample holds one count of this clone. The rearrangement joins TRBV7-9 to TRBJ2-5; 10 nucleotides agree with TRBD2. V lost 0 bases, J lost 5 bases, and 12 bases stayed unmatched. The CDR3 runs to 18 residues. Per the germline V gene, CDR1 is SEHNR and CDR2 is FQNEAQ (reference sequence). As DNA, the CDR3 is TGTGCCAGCAGCTTAGCATTTGTCGAGCGGGGGGGCCGGGAGACCCAGTACTTC. It yields the protein CASSLAFVERGGRETQYF.

Note on this clone: With a much larger clone just one base away, this may be a read error. This chain links TRBV5-1 with TRBJ2-2; D is perhaps TRBD1 (5 bases). CDR3 length: 16 amino acids. Per the germline V gene, CDR1 is SGHRS and CDR2 is YFSETQ. V lost 6 bases, J lost 2 bases, and 17 bases lay in between. CDR3 residues: CASILGRVENTGELFF. CDR3 nucleotide sequence: TGCGCCAGCATTTTAGGCAGGGTGGAAAACACCGGGGAGCTGTTTTTT.

The genes are TRBV28 and TRBJ2-1; 8 bases are a match to TRBD2. V shed 2 bases, J shed 4 bases, and the junction held 4 bases outside the gene matches. The germline gives CDR1 MDHEN, CDR2 SYDVKM. This CDR3 is built from 15 residues. CDR3: CASSLATSGYNEQFF. Here the CDR3 DNA reads TGTGCCAGCAGTTTAGCCACTAGCGGTTACAATGAGCAGTTCTTC.

This sequence joins TRBV7-2 and TRBJ2-1, with 7 bases lining up with TRBD2. Germline values: CDR1 SGHTA, CDR2 FQGNSA. V shed 3 bases, J shed 1 base, and the junction held 3 bases outside the gene matches. The CDR3 runs 15 residues. The CDR3 region is CASSFTSDSYNEQFF. The DNA for the CDR3 is TGTGCCAGCAGCTTTACTAGCGATTCCTACAATGAGCAGTTCTTC. The full variable domain, completed using reference TRBV7-2 and TRBJ2-1, is GAGVSQSPSNKVTEKGKDVELRCDPISGHTALYWYRQSLGQGLEFLIYFQGNSAPDKSGLPSDRFSAERTGGSVSTLTIQRTQQEDSAVYLCASSFTSDSYNEQFFGPGTRLTVL.

This clone came up many times. The V call is TRBV30, the J call TRBJ1-5, with TRBD1 as a possible D gene (5 bases). The length of the CDR3 is 13 residues. Trimming pared 0 bases from V and 6 bases from J, leaving 9 bases between. Per the germline V gene, CDR1 is GTSNPN and CDR2 is SVGIG (reference sequence). The CDR3 DNA follows: TGTGCCTGGAGTGTACAGGAAGGTCAGCCCCAGCATTTT. Its protein product is CAWSVQEGQPQHF.

The V gene is TRBV7-9, the J gene TRBJ1-2; 8 bases agree with TRBD1. In germline, CDR1 is SEHNR, CDR2 FQNEAQ (reference sequence). The V segment lost 1 base and the J segment 5 bases; nucleotides outside the gene matches: 0. The CDR3 covers 13 residues. CDR3 coding DNA: TGTGCCAGCAGCTTAGGGACAGGGTATGGCTACACCTTC. Amino acids: CASSLGTGYGYTF.

This chain uses TRBV28 with TRBJ1-5; D is unclear. V lost 1 base and J 5 bases, leaving 12 bases between the germline ends. The CDR3 contains 15 residues. Germline-derived CDR1 and CDR2 are MDHEN and SYDVKM. CDR3 DNA: TGTGCCAGCAGTTTATTGTCCAGGCCCCATCAGCCCCAGCATTTT. Encoded protein: CASSLLSRPHQPQHF.

The rearrangement links TRBV7-6 to TRBJ2-5; 8 nucleotides match TRBD2. Germline V gene sequence: CDR1 SGHVS, CDR2 FNYEAQ. The CDR3 has 16 amino acids. The V segment lost 1 base and the J segment 1 base; nucleotides outside the gene matches: 5. The CDR3 coding sequence is TGTGCCAGCAGCTTAGGGGCGGGGGGTTCCCAAGAGACCCAGTACTTC. It encodes CASSLGAGGSQETQYF.

A single count supports this clone. J is TRBJ2-5 and V is TRBV6-5, with a possible D match to TRBD1 (5 bases). Germline CDR1 MNHEY, CDR2 SVGAGI. The CDR3 contains 13 residues. V was pared by 1 base and J by 5 bases, with 8 bases between. CDR3 sequence reads: CASSYFRAETQYF. CDR3 nucleotide sequence: TGTGCCAGCAGTTACTTCAGGGCGGAGACCCAGTACTTC.

This chain uses TRBV6-5 with TRBJ2-5; D ambiguous. The CDR3 has 16 residues. CDR1 and CDR2 from the germline V gene are MNHEY and SVGAGI. Trimming removed 2 bases at V and 2 bases at J, with 15 bases between. Here the CDR3 DNA reads TGTGCCAGCAGTTACACCCGGGTCACAACTCAAGAGACCCAGTACTTC. Its protein product is CASSYTRVTTQETQYF.

CDR3 bases: TGTGCCAGCAGCCCGATAAGGGGGTTTGGCTACACCTTC. Its translation: CASSPIRGFGYTF. The gene calls are TRBV14 and TRBJ1-2; D perhaps matches TRBD1 (6 bases). V was clipped by 4 bases and J by 7 bases, with 13 bases between them. CDR1 and CDR2 (germline): SGHDN, FVKESK. The CDR3 has 13 residues.

This chain uses TRBV2 with TRBJ1-1; 8 bases match TRBD1. Trimming removed 7 bases from V and 8 bases from J; junction bases left unmatched: 3. CDR1 SNHLY and CDR2 FYNNEI come from the germline V gene. The CDR3 extends over 11 amino acids. CDR3 DNA: TGTGCCAGCAACCGACAGGGGGAAGCTTTCTTT. Translation gives CASNRQGEAFF.

The chain uses TRBV4-1 and TRBJ2-1; 10 bases agree with TRBD2. The CDR3 spans 17 residues. Trimming cost V 0 bases and J 7 bases; bases outside gene matches: 9. Germline lookup yields CDR1 MGHRA and CDR2 YSYEKL. CDR3 residues: CASSQDRGTSVANEQFF. The CDR3 DNA is TGCGCCAGCAGCCAAGATAGAGGGACTAGCGTGGCGAATGAGCAGTTCTTC.

The chain links TRBV5-1 to TRBJ2-3; 11 bases match TRBD2. In germline, CDR1 is SGHRS, CDR2 YFSETQ. Losses at the gene ends were 0 bases for V and 6 bases for J; bases not matched to a gene: 0. The CDR3 extends over 14 amino acids. The CDR3 DNA is TGCGCCAGCAGCTTGGGGACTAGCGGGGATACGCAGTATTTT. Its protein is CASSLGTSGDTQYF.

The rearrangement joins TRBV14 to TRBJ2-3, with 10 bases lining up with TRBD2. Looked up from germline, CDR1 is SGHDN and CDR2 is FVKESK. The CDR3 has 14 amino acids. V shed 4 bases and J 6 bases; nucleotides not matched to a gene: 4. CDR3 sequence (DNA): TGTGCCAGCAGCCCCGGGACTAGCGACGATACGCAGTATTTT. Protein product: CASSPGTSDDTQYF.

A single count supports this clone. This sequence joins TRBV10-3 and TRBJ1-5; 7 bases match TRBD1. CDR3 length equals 15 residues. J gave up 0 bases and V 5 bases, and 4 bases lay outside the gene matches. CDR1 is ENHRY, CDR2 SYGVKD, per germline. CDR3 in amino acids: CAISKDRRSNQPQHF. The CDR3 nucleotides read TGTGCCATCAGTAAGGACAGGCGTAGCAATCAGCCCCAGCATTTT.

V usage is TRBV6-6 and J usage is TRBJ1-4; D call uncertain. The CDR3 is 16 amino acids. Between the trimmed V and J ends, which lost 0 bases and 0 bases, there was a span of 8 bases. The germline gives CDR1 MNHNY, CDR2 SVGAGI (reference sequence). CDR3 region: CASSYSSGATNEKLFF. DNA of the CDR3: TGTGCCAGCAGTTACTCAAGTGGAGCAACTAATGAAAAACTGTTTTTT.

The gene calls are TRBV5-5 and TRBJ2-7, with 11 bases that match TRBD1. The V gene end was trimmed by 2 bases and the J gene end by 7 bases; junction bases not matched to a gene: 8. The CDR3 contains 15 residues. CDR1 and CDR2 (germline): SGHKS, YYEKEE (reference sequence). The CDR3 nucleotides are TGTGCCAGCAGCTTTGAACCGGACAGGGGGCTAGAGCAGTACTTC. This encodes CASSFEPDRGLEQYF.

This chain links TRBV5-1 with TRBJ2-7, with D maybe TRBD2 (5 bases). CDR3 size: 17 residues. With 0 bases removed from V and 7 bases from J, the gap between germline ends came to 23 bases. Germline V gene lookup returns CDR1 SGHRS and CDR2 YFSETQ. The CDR3 DNA follows: TGCGCCAGCAGCTTGGACCCAGCCGCCTTGGGGAGTAAAGAGCAGTACTTC. This sequence encodes CASSLDPAALGSKEQYF.

The chain couples TRBV11-3 to TRBJ1-1, with 8 bases aligning to TRBD1. The CDR3 is 14 residues long. V shed 4 bases and J 4 bases; nucleotides not matched to a gene: 5. CDR1 and CDR2 (germline): SGHNT, YENEEA. The DNA of the CDR3 is TGTGCCAGCAGCTCCGGGACAGGTGGCACTGAAGCTTTCTTT. Protein sequence: CASSSGTGGTEAFF. Looking up the rest from reference TRBV11-3 and TRBJ1-1 gives the full variable domain: EAGVVQSPRYKIIEKKQPVAFWCNPISGHNTLYWYLQNLGQGPELLIRYENEEAVDDSQLPKDRFSAERLKGVDSTLKIQPAELGDSAVYLCASSSGTGGTEAFFGQGTRLTVV.

The chain links TRBV10-3 to TRBJ1-4; 10 nucleotides match TRBD1. J gave up 3 bases and V 6 bases, and 7 bases lay outside the gene matches. The CDR3 sequence is 16 residues long. CDR1 ENHRY and CDR2 SYGVKD come from the germline V gene. The CDR3 coding sequence is TGTGCCATCAGCCTATCCGGACAGGGGGCTAATGAAAAACTGTTTTTT. It codes for CAISLSGQGANEKLFF.

The chain couples TRBV28 to TRBJ1-2, with 9 nucleotides matching TRBD1. Germline CDR1 and CDR2: MDHEN and SYDVKM. Trimming took 6 bases from V and 8 from J; bases not matched to a gene: 22. The CDR3 totals 18 residues. The CDR3 DNA is TGTGCCAGCAGCTCATGGGCTTCAATACAGGGGGCGCGAGAAGGCTACACCTTC. It yields the protein CASSSWASIQGAREGYTF.